The following is a T cell receptor beta chain sequence with its context. The antigen remains unidentified. The data stem from a study of T cell responses to AZD1222 COVID-19 vaccine. General study findings and limits: Most donors were white British and more were female, and clonal diversity was possibly underestimated. A rise in Spike-specific TCR breadth and depth followed two AZD1222 doses. Among spike-specific TCRs, nearly half reportedly target unmutated variant regions.

With V trimmed by 3 bases and J by 3 bases, 17 bases remained unmatched. Germline loops: CDR1 SEHNR, CDR2 FQNEAQ (reference sequence). This CDR3 is 19 amino acids long. This table comes from immunoSEQ multiplex PCR, and its TCRdb copy is limited to in-frame clones, with some not included. The sample carries under 100,000 clones, about 87% recorded once. The source was peripheral blood, collected on day 0 of AZD1222 vaccination. The clonotype comes from an adult in good health. V and J are TRBV7-9 and TRBJ2-7; 10 bases agree with TRBD1. CDR3 sequence reads: CASSFGTGVSSGRLYEQYF. CDR3 DNA: TGTGCCAGCAGCTTCGGGACAGGGGTATCCAGCGGGAGACTCTACGAGCAGTACTTC.